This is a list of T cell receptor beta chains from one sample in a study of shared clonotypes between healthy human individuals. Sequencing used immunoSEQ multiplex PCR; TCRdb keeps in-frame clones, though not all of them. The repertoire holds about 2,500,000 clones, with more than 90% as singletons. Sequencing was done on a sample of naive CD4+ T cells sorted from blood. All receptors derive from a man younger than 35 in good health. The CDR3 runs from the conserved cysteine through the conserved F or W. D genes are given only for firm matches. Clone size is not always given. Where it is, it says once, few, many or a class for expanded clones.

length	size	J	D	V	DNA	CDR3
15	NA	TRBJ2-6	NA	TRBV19	TGTGCCAGTAGCGATTATTCGGCCGGGGCCAACGTCCTGACTTTC	CASSDYSAGANVLTF
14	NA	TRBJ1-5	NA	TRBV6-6	TGTGCCAGCAGTTACGACAGGCAGAATCAGCCCCAGCATTTT	CASSYDRQNQPQHF
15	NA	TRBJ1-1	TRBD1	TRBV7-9	TGTGCCAGCAGCTACCGGACAGGGGGGAACACTGAAGCTTTCTTT	CASSYRTGGNTEAFF
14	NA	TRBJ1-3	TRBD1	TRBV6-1	TGTGCCAGCATTATGACAGGGGCTGGAAACACCATATATTTT	CASIMTGAGNTIYF
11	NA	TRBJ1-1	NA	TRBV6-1	TGTGCCAGCACCCGGGGCATTGAAGCTTTCTTT	CASTRGIEAFF
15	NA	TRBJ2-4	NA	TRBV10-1	TGCGCCAGCAGCGTAGGTCAAGCGGGCAAAAACATTCAGTACTTC	CASSVGQAGKNIQYF
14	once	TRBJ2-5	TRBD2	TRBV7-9	TGTGCCAGCAGCTTTAGCGGGGTTGGGGAGACCCAGTACTTC	CASSFSGVGETQYF
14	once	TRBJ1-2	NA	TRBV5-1	TGCGCCAGCAGCCCAGAACGTCCTATATGGGGCTACACCTTC	CASSPERPIWGYTF
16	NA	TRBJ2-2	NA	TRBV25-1	TGTGCCAGCAGTGGGGGGCGGACGGGGTACTCCGGGGAGCTGTTTTTT	CASSGGRTGYSGELFF
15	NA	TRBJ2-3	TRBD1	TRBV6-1	TGTGCCAGCAGTCCCATGGGACAGGGCACAGATACGCAGTATTTT	CASSPMGQGTDTQYF
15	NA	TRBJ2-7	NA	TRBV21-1	TGTGCCAGCAGCAAAGGGGACGGAGAATTCTACGAGCAGTACTTC	CASSKGDGEFYEQYF
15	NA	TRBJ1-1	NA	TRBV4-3	TGCGCCAGCAGCCAAGCCAGATTAGCAGACACTGAAGCTTTCTTT	CASSQARLADTEAFF
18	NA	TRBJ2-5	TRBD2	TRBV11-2	TGTGCCAGCAGCTTAGATCTAAGGCTAGCGGGGGGGCGAGAGACCCAGTACTTC	CASSLDLRLAGGRETQYF
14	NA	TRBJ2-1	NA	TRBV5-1	TGCGCCAGCAGCCCGACTCCTTCCTACAATGAGCAGTTCTTC	CASSPTPSYNEQFF
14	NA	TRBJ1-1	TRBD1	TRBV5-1	TGCGCCAGCAGCCGGGGTCAGGGGGAATCTGAAGCTTTCTTT	CASSRGQGESEAFF
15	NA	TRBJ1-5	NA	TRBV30	TGTGCCTGGAGCGGGGGGGGCGCCTCTCCGGTTCCCCAGCATTTT	CAWSGGGASPVPQHF
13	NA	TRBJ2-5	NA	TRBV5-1	TGCGCCAGCAGCTTGTTCCCTCAAGAGACCCAGTACTTC	CASSLFPQETQYF
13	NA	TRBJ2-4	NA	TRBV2	TGTGCCAGCAGTAGTCACTCCAGCCAGATTCAGTACTTC	CASSSHSSQIQYF
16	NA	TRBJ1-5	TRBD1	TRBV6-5	TGTGCCAGCAGTTATCACAGGGGGCTTAACAATCAGCCCCAGCATTTT	CASSYHRGLNNQPQHF
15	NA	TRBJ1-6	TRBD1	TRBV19	TGTGCCAGTAGTATAGCACAGGGGTATAATTCACCCCTCCACTTT	CASSIAQGYNSPLHF
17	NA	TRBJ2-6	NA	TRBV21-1	TGTGCCAGCAGCAAGGGGCAGGATAACTCTGGGGCCAACGTCCTGACTTTC	CASSKGQDNSGANVLTF
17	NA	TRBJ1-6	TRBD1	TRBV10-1	TGCGCCAGCAGTGAGTTTGGGACAGGGGGCTTCGGATCACCCCTCCACTTT	CASSEFGTGGFGSPLHF
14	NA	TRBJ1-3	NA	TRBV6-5	TGTGCCAGCAGTCCACAGGGCGCTGGAAACACCATATATTTT	CASSPQGAGNTIYF
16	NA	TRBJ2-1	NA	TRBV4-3	TGCGCCAGCAGCCAAGACCAATCGGCTAGGGGCAATGAGCAGTTCTTC	CASSQDQSARGNEQFF
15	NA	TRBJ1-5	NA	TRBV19	TGTGCCAGTACCACTAGGTCTAATAGCAATCAGCCCCAGCATTTT	CASTTRSNSNQPQHF
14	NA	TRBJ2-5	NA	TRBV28	TGTGCCAGCAGTTCCTATTTGGTCGCAGAGACCCAGTACTTC	CASSSYLVAETQYF
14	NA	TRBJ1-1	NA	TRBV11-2	TGTGCCAGCAGCTCCTCGGACAAGAACACTGAAGCTTTCTTT	CASSSSDKNTEAFF
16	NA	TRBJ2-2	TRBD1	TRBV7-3	TGTGCCAGCAGCCTACAGGGGGCGCTCCCCACCGGGGAGCTGTTTTTT	CASSLQGALPTGELFF
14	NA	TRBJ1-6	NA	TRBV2	TGTGCCAGCAGTGCGGACGGGACGGATTCACCCCTCCACTTT	CASSADGTDSPLHF
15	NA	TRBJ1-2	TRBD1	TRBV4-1	TGCGCCAGCAGCCAAGAAGGGACAGGGCTCTTAGGCTACACCTTC	CASSQEGTGLLGYTF
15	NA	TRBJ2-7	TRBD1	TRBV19	TGTGCCAGTAGTACGGACAGGTTATGGGCCTCCGAGCAGTACTTC	CASSTDRLWASEQYF
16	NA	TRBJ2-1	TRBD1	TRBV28	TGTGCCAGCAGTCCGCGGACAGGAGCCTCCTACAATGAGCAGTTCTTC	CASSPRTGASYNEQFF
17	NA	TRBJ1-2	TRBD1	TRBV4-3	TGCGCCAGCAGCCAAATTTCGACAGGGGTCCGTAGCTATGGCTACACCTTC	CASSQISTGVRSYGYTF
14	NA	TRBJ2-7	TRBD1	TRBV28	TGTGCCAGCAGTTTGGACAGGTCCTCCTACGAGCAGTACTTC	CASSLDRSSYEQYF
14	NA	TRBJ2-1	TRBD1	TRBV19	TGTGCCAGTACGTCGGACAGGGCGTACAATGAGCAGTTCTTC	CASTSDRAYNEQFF
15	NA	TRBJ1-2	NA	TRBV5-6	TGTGCCAGCAGCGTGCTGGGGGGGCGCGTAAATGGCTACACCTTC	CASSVLGGRVNGYTF
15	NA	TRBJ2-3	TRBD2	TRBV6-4	TGTGCCAGCAGATTACTAGCGGGGAGCACAGATACGCAGTATTTT	CASRLLAGSTDTQYF
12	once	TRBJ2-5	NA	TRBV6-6	TGTGCCAGCAGGTCTTTCAAGGGGACCCAGTACTTC	CASRSFKGTQYF
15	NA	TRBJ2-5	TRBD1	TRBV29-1	TGCAGCGTCATCCGGGACAGGGGATATTCGGAGACCCAGTACTTC	CSVIRDRGYSETQYF
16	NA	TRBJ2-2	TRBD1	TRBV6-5	TGTGCCAGCAGTTCCGTGGGACAGGGATTCACCGGGGAGCTGTTTTTT	CASSSVGQGFTGELFF
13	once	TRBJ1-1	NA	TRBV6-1	TGTGCCAGCAGTGACGGCATGAACACTGAAGCTTTCTTT	CASSDGMNTEAFF
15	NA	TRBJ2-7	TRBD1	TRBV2	TGTGCCAGCAGTCTAGTCCCGGGACAGGGATCCGAGCAGTACTTC	CASSLVPGQGSEQYF
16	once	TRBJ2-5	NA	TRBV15	TGTGCCACCAGCAGAGGTGGGACAAGATATAGGGAGACCCAGTACTTC	CATSRGGTRYRETQYF
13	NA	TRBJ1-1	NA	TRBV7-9	TGTGCCAGCAGCTTGGGGTTTGCCACTGAAGCTTTCTTT	CASSLGFATEAFF
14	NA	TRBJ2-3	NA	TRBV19	TGTGCCAGTAGTATAATAGGGGGGGAAGATACGCAGTATTTT	CASSIIGGEDTQYF
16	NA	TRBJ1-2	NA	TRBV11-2	TGTGCCAGCAGCTTAACGATGGGAACTTTCCTATATGGCTACACCTTC	CASSLTMGTFLYGYTF
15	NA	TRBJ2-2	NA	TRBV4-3	TGCGCCAGCAGCCAAGGGGGGCACGTTGGCGGGGAGCTGTTTTTT	CASSQGGHVGGELFF
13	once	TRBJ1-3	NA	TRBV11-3	TGTGCCAGCAGCTTCACTGCCCGTGACACCATATATTTT	CASSFTARDTIYF
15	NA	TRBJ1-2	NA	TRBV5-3	TGTGCCAGAAGCTTGTATGATTTGGGAAACTATGGCTACACCTTC	CARSLYDLGNYGYTF
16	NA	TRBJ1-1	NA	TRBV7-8	TGTGCCAGCAGCACTAGGGTTGGGGGCTCGAACACTGAAGCTTTCTTT	CASSTRVGGSNTEAFF
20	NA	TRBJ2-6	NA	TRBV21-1	TGTGCCAGCAGCGCCCCCGCTCGGGCAGGGAAATACTCTGGGGCCAACGTCCTGACTTTC	CASSAPARAGKYSGANVLTF
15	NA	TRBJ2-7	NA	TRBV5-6	TGTGCCAGCAGCTTGGCCCCATGGGGCAGCTACGAGCAGTACTTC	CASSLAPWGSYEQYF
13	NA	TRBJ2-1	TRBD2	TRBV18	TGTGCCAGCTCACCGGGACTAAACAATGAGCAGTTCTTC	CASSPGLNNEQFF